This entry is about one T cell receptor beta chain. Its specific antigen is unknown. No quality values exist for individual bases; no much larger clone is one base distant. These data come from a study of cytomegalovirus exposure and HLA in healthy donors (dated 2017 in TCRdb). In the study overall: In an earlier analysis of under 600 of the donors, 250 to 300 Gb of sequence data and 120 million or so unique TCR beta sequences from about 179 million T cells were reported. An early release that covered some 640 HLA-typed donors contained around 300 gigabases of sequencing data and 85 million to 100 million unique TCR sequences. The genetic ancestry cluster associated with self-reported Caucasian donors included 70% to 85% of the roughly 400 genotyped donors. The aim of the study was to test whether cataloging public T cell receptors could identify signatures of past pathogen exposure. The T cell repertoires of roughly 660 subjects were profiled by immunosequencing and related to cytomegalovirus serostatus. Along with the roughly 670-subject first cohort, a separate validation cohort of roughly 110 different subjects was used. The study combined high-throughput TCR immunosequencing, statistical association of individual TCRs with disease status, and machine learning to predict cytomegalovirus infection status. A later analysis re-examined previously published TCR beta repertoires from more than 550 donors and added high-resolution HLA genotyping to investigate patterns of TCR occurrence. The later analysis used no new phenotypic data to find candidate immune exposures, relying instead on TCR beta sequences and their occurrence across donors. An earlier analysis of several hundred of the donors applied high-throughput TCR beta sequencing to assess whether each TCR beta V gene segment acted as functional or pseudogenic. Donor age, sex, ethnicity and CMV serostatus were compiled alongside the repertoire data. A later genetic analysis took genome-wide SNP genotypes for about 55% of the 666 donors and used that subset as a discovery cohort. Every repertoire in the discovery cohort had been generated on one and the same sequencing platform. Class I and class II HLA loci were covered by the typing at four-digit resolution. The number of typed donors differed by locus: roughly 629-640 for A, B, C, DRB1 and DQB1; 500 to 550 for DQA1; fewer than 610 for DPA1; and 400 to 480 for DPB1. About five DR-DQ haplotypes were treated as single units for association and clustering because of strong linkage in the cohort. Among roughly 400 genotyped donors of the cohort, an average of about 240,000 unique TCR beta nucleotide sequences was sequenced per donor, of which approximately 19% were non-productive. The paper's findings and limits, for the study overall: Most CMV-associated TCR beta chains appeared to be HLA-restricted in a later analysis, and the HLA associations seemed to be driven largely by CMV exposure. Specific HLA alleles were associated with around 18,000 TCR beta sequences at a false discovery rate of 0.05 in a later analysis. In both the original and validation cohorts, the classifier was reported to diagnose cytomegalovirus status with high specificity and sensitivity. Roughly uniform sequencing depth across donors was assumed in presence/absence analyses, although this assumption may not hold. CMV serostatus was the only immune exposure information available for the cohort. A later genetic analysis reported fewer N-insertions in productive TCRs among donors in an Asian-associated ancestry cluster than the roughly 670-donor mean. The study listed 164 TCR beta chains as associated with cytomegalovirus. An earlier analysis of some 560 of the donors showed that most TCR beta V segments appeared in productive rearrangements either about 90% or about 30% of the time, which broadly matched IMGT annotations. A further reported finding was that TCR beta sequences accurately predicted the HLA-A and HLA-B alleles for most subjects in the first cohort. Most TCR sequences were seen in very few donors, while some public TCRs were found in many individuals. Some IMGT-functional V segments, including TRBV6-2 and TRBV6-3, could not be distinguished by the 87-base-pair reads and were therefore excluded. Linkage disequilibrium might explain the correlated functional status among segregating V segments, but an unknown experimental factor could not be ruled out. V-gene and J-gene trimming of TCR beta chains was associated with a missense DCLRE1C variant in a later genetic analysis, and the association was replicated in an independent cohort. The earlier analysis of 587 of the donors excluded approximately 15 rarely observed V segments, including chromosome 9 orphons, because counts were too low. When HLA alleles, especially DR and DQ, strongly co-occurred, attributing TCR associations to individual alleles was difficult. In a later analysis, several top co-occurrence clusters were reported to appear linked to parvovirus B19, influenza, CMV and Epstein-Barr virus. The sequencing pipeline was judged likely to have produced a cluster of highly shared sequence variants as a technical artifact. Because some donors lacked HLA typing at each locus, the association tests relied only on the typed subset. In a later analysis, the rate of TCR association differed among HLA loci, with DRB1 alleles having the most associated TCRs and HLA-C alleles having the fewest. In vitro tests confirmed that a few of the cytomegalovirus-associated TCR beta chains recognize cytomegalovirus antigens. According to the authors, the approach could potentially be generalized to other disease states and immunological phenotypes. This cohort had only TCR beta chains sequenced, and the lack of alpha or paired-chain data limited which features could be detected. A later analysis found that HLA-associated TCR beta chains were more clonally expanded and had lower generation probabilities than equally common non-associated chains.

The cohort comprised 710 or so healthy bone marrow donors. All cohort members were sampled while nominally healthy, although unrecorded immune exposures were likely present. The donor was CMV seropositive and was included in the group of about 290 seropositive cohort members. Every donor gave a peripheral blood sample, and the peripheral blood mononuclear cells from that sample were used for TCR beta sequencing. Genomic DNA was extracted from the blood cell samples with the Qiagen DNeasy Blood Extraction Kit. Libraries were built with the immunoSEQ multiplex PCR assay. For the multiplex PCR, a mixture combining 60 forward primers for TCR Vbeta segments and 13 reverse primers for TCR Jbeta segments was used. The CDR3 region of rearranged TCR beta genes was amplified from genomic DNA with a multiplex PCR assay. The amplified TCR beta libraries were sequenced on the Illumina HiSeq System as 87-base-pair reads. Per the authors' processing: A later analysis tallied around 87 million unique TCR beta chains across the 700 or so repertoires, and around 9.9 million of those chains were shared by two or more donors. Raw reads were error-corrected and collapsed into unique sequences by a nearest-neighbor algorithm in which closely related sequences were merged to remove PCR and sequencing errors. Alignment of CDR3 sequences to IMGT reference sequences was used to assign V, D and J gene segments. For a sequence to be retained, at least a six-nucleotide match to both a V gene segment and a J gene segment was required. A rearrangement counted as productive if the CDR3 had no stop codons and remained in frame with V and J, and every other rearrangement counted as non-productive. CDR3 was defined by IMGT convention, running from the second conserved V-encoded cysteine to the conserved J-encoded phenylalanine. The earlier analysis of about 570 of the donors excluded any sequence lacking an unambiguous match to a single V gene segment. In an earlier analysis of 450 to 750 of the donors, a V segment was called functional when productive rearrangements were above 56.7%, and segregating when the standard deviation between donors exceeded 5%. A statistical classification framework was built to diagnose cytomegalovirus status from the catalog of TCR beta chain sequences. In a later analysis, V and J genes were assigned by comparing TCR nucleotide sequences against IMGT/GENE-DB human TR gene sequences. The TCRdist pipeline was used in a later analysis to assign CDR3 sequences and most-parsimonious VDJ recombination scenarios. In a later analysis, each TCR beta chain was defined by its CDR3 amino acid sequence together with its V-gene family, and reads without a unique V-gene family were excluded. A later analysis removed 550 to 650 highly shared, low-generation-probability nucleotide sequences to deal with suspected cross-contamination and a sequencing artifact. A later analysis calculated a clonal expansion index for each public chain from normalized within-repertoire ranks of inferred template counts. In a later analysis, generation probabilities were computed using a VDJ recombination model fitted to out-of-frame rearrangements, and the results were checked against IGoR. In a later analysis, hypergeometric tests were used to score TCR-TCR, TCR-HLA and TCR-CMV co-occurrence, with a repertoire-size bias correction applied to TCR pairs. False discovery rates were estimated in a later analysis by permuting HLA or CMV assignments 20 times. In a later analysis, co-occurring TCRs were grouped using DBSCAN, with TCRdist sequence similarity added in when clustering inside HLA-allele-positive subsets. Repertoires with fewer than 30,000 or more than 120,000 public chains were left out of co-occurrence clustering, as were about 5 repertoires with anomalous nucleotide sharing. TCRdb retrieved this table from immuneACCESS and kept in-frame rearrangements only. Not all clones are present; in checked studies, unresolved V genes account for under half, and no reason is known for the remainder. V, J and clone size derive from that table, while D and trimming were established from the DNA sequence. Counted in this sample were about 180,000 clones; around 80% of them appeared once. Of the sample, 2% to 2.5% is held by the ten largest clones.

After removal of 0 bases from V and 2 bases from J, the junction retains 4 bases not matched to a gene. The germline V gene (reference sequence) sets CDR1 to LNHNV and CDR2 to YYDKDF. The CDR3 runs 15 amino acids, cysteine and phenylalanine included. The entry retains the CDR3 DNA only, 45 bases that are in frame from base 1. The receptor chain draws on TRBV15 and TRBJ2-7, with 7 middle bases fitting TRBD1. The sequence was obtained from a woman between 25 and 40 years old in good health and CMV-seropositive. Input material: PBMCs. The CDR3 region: CATSRDWTGAYEQYF. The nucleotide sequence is TGTGCCACCAGCAGAGATTGGACAGGAGCCTACGAGCAGTACTTC.